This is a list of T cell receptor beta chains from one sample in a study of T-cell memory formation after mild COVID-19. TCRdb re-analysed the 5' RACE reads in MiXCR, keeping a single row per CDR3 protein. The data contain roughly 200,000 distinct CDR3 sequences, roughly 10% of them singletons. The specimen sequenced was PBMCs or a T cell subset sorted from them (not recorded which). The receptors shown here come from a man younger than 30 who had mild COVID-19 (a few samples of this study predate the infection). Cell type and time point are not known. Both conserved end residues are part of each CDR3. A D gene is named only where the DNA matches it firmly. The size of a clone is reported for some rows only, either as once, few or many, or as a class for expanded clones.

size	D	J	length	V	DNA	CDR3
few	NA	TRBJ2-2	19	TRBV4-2	TGTGCCAGCAGCCTGGGGAGCTCCGGGGGCGCTTTGCACACCGGGGAGCTGTTTTTT	CASSLGSSGGALHTGELFF
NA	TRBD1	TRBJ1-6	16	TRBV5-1	TGCGCCAGCAGCTTCTCCGGGACAGTAACAGATTCACCCCTCCACTTT	CASSFSGTVTDSPLHF
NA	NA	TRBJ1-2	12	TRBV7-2	TGTGCCAGCAGCTTTCACGGGCCGGGCTACACCTTC	CASSFHGPGYTF
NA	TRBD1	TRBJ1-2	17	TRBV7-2	TGTGCCAGCAGCTTAGGTGCCTGGACAGGTCTTAACTATGGCTACACCTTC	CASSLGAWTGLNYGYTF
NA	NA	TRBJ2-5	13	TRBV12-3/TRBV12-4	TGTGCCAGCAGTGGGTGGGGCCCAGAGACCCAGTACTTC	CASSGWGPETQYF
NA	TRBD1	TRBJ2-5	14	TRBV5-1	TGCGCCAGCAGCTTGGATCCAGGGGGAGAGACCCAGTACTTC	CASSLDPGGETQYF
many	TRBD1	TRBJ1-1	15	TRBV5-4	TGTGCCAGCAGCTTAAGGGACAGGGGCGAGACTGAAGCTTTCTTT	CASSLRDRGETEAFF
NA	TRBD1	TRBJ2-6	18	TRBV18	TGTGCCAGCCCAGGTGCGGGACAGGGGGCGTCTGGGGCCAACGTCCTGACTTTC	CASPGAGQGASGANVLTF
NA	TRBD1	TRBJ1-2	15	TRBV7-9	TGTGCCAGCAGCACAATCAGGGGGCCAAACTATGGCTACACCTTC	CASSTIRGPNYGYTF
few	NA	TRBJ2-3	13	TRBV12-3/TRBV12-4	TGTGCCAGCAGCCTTCACGAGGCTAGTACGCAGTATTTT	CASSLHEASTQYF
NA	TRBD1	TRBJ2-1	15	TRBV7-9	TGTGCCAGCAGCAACACCGGGACAGCATACAATGAGCAGTTCTTC	CASSNTGTAYNEQFF
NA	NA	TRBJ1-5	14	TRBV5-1	TGCGCCAGCAGCTCCGGACATTATAATCAGCCCCAGCATTTT	CASSSGHYNQPQHF
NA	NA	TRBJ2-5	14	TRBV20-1	TGCAGTGCTTTCCAAGCTAACTCCTGGGAGACCCAGTACTTC	CSAFQANSWETQYF
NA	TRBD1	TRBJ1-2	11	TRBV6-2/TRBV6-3	TGTGCCAGCAATGACAGGGGATCTTGTACCTTC	CASNDRGSCTF
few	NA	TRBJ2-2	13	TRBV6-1	TGTGCCAGCAAGGTCTTTAGCCCCGGGGAGCTGTTTTTT	CASKVFSPGELFF
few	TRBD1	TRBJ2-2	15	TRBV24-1	TGTGCCACACCACGAGGGACAGAAAACACCGGGGAGCTGTTTTTT	CATPRGTENTGELFF
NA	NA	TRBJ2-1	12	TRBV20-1	TGCAGTGCTACCCTAGGAAGGGACGAGCAGTTCTTC	CSATLGRDEQFF
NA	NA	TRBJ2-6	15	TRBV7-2	TGTGCCAGCAGCGTAGGTAGCTCTGGGGCCAACGTCCTGACTTTC	CASSVGSSGANVLTF
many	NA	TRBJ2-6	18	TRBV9	TGTGCCAGCAGCGATCCCAAGGGCGAGATCTCTGGGGCCAACGTCCTGACTTTC	CASSDPKGEISGANVLTF
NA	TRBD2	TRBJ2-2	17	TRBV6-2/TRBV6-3	TGTGCCAGCAGCGGACTAGCGGGGGCCCTACTCACCGGGGAGCTGTTTTTT	CASSGLAGALLTGELFF
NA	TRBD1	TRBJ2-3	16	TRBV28	TGTGCCAGCAGCCCCAGGCGGGACAGGGGAACAGATACGCAGTATTTT	CASSPRRDRGTDTQYF
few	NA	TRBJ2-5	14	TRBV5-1	TGCGCCAGCAGTCGGCAGTCTAGGCTGGAGACCCAGTACTTC	CASSRQSRLETQYF
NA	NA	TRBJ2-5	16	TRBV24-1	TGTGCCACCAGTCCCGGCCCGGGACGATCCCAAGAGACCCAGTACTTC	CATSPGPGRSQETQYF
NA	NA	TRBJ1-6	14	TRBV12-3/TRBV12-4	TGTGCCAGCACCCTCCAAGGGGGGAATTCACCCCTCCACTTT	CASTLQGGNSPLHF
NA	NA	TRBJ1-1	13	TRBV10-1	TGCGCCAGCAGTGAGTCGAGAGGGCCGGGGGCTTTCTTT	CASSESRGPGAFF
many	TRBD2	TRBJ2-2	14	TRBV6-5	TGTGCCAGCAGATCCAGCGGGGGGGCCGGGGAGCTGTTTTTT	CASRSSGGAGELFF
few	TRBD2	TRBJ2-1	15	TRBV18	TGTGCCAGCTCACCTAGGAGCGGGGGGGATAATGAGCAGTTCTTC	CASSPRSGGDNEQFF
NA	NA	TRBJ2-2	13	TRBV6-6	TGTGCCAGCGGCCGTGGGGGAGCTGGGGAGCTGTTTTTT	CASGRGGAGELFF
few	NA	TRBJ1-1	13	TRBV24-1	TGTGCCACCAGTCGAGACGGGGGGACTGAAGCTTTCTTT	CATSRDGGTEAFF
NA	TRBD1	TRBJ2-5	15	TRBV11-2	TGTGCCAGCACCTGGGGGACAGAACACCAAGAGACCCAGTACTTC	CASTWGTEHQETQYF
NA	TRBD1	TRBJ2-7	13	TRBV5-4	TGTGCCAGCAGCTTGCCGGACAGGTTGGAGCAGTACTTC	CASSLPDRLEQYF
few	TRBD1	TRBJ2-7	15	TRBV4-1	TGCGCCAGCAGCCAACACGGGACAGGGAACGACGAGCAGTACTTC	CASSQHGTGNDEQYF
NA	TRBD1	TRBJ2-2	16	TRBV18	TGTGCCAGCCCCGGAGCCACGACAGGGGCCACCGGGGAGCTGTTTTTT	CASPGATTGATGELFF
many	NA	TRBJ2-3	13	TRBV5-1	TGCGCCAGCAGCTCGGGAAGCACAGATACGCAGTATTTT	CASSSGSTDTQYF
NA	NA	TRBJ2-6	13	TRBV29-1	TGCAGCGTTGACCTCTCTGGGGCCAACGTCCTGACTTTC	CSVDLSGANVLTF
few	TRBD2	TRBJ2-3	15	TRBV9	TGTGCCAGCAGCGTTCTCAGCGGGGGGGCAGATACGCAGTATTTT	CASSVLSGGADTQYF
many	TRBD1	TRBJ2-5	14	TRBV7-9	TGTGCCAGCAGCTCAGGACAGGTTCAAGAGACCCAGTACTTC	CASSSGQVQETQYF
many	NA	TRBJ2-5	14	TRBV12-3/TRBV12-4	TGTGCCAGCAGTCCCACCTGGACAAAAGAGACCCAGTACTTC	CASSPTWTKETQYF
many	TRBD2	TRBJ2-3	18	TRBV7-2	TGTGCCAGCAGCCCCCCATTGTGGACTAGCGTTGGAACAGATACGCAGTATTTT	CASSPPLWTSVGTDTQYF
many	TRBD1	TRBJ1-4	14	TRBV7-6	TGTGCCAGCAGCAACAGGGGGCAGGGTGAAAAACTGTTTTTT	CASSNRGQGEKLFF
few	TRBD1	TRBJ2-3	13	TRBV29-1	TGCAGCGTTGAAAGGGGGCGCAGGGATACGCAGTATTTT	CSVERGRRDTQYF
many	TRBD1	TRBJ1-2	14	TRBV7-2	TGTGCCAGCAGCTTAGGGGACAGGGCTTATGGCTACACCTTC	CASSLGDRAYGYTF
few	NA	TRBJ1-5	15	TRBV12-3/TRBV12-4	TGTGCCAGCAGTTTAGCGGCAGGGGACGGTCAGCCCCAGCATTTT	CASSLAAGDGQPQHF
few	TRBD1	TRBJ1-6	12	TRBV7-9	TGTGCCAGCAGCATTAACAGGGGACCCCTCCACTTT	CASSINRGPLHF